The clone carrying this TCR beta chain has just a few counts. Its antigen is still unknown. Trimming pared 7 bases from V and 0 bases from J, leaving 4 bases between. CDR1 and CDR2 (germline): SNHLY, FYNNEI. The CDR3 runs to 11 residues. The PCR used 60 Vbeta and 13 Jbeta primers. This table comes from immunoSEQ multiplex PCR, and its TCRdb copy is limited to in-frame clones, with some not included. The profile covers 150,000 to 250,000 clones, with 80% to 85% appearing a single time and approximately 6.5% taken by the ten largest. This sample was taken from a study of cytomegalovirus exposure and HLA in healthy donors. General observations from the study: Earlier analysis yielded a pattern in which most TCR beta V segments were productive about 90% or about 30% of the time.

The sample consisted of PBMCs. The source is a woman in her fifties or sixties in good health and CMV-seropositive. The rearrangement links TRBV2 to TRBJ2-7, with D unclear. CDR3 nucleotide sequence: TGTGCCAGCACTACCTCCTACGAGCAGTACTTC. As protein: CASTTSYEQYF.